This entry features one T cell receptor beta chain sequence. This sample was included in a study of blood T cell repertoires in COVID-19. About the research overall: Italy, Spain and the United States were the sources of the convalescent and acute COVID-19 samples. PBMCs, B-cell-depleted T cells, or T cells provided the cDNA or gDNA that made up the material.

Profiled with immunoSEQ multiplex PCR; TCRdb holds only in-frame clones, not every one. The profile shows 65,000 to 85,000 clones, approximately 92% of them singletons. Per the germline V gene, CDR1 is MNHEY and CDR2 is SVGAGI. With V trimmed by 8 bases and J by 4 bases, 7 bases remained unmatched. This CDR3 is 14 amino acids long. Material: peripheral blood. J is TRBJ2-3 and V is TRBV6-5, with 9 bases fitting TRBD2. The receptor was derived from a human donor in a cohort sampled during active COVID-19. CDR3 protein: CASLRRGGPDTQYF. As DNA, the CDR3 is TGTGCCAGCCTTCGGCGGGGGGGACCAGATACGCAGTATTTT.